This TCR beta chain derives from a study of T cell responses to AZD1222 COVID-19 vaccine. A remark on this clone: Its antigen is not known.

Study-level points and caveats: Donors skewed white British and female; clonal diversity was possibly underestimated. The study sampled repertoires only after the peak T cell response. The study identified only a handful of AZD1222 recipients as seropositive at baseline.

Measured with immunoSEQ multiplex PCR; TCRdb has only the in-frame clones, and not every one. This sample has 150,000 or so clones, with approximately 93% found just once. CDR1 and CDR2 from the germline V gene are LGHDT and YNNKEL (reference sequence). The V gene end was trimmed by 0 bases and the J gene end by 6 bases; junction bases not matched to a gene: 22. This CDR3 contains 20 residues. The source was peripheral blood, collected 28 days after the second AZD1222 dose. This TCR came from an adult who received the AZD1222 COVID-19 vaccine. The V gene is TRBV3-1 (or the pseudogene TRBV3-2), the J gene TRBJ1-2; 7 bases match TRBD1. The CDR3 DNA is TGTGCCAGCAGCCAAGAAGAAGGTAGGGGGTCCGGACAGGCAGGGAATGGCTACACCTTC. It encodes CASSQEEGRGSGQAGNGYTF.